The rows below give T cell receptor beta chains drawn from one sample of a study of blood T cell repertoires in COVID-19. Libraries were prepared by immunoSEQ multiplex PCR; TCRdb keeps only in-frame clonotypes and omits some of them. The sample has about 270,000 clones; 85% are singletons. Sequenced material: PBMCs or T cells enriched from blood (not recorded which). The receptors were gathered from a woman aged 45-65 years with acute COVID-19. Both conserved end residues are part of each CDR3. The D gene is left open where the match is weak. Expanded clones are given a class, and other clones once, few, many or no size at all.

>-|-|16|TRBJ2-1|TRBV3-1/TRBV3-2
TGTGCCAGCAGCTTTAGTCTACAGAACCGCCGCCATGAGCAGTTCTTC
CASSFSLQNRRHEQFF
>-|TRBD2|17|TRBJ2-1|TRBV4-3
TGCGCCAGCAGCCGAGATGAGCGGGGGGGCGGGAGTAATGAGCAGTTCTTC
CASSRDERGGGSNEQFF
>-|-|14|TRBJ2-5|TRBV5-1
TGCGCCAGCAGCCCTCAGGGATACACGGAGACCCAGTACTTC
CASSPQGYTETQYF
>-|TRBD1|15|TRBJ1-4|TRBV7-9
TGTGCCAGCAGTAGGGGACAGGGTAGGGACGAAAAACTGTTTTTT
CASSRGQGRDEKLFF
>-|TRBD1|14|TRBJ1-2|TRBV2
TGTGCCAGCAGGGGACAGGGGGGGAACTATGGCTACACCTTC
CASRGQGGNYGYTF
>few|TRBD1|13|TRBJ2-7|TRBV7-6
TGTGCCAGCAGCCCCCAGGGGGTGGGAGAGCAGTACTTC
CASSPQGVGEQYF
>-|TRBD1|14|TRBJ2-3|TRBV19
TGTGCCAGTAGTATGGGACAGGGCATAGATACGCAGTATTTT
CASSMGQGIDTQYF
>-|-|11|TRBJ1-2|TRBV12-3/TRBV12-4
TGTGCCGCAGGGCGGGGGTATGGCTACACCTTC
CAAGRGYGYTF
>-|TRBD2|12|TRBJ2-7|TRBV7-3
TGTGCCAGCAGCTTAAGCGGGGGCGAGCAGTACTTC
CASSLSGGEQYF
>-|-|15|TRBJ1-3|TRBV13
TGTGCCAGCAGCTTGACGGGGGAGTCCCGAAACACCATATATTTT
CASSLTGESRNTIYF
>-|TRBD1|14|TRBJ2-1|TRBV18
TGTGCCAGCTACCCGGGACAGACCTACAATGAGCAGTTCTTC
CASYPGQTYNEQFF
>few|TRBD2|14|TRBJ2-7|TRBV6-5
TGTGCCAGCAGTTACGAGCGGGGCTCCTACGAGCAGTACTTC
CASSYERGSYEQYF
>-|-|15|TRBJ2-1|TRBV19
TGTGCCAGTAGTATTGGTACAGGTTTCTACAATGAGCAGTTCTTC
CASSIGTGFYNEQFF
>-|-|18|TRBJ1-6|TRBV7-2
TGTGCCAGCAGCTTAGCGAGTAAGGGAGGTACCGTTAATTCACCCCTCCACTTT
CASSLASKGGTVNSPLHF
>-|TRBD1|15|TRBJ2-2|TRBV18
TGTGCCAGCTCACCAATACAGGGGTACACCGGGGAGCTGTTTTTT
CASSPIQGYTGELFF
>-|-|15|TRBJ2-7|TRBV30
TGTGCCTGGAGCGGAGACAGTCCAAACTCCTACGAGCAGTACTTC
CAWSGDSPNSYEQYF
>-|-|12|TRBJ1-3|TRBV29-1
TGCAGCGTCGAGGGCGGTGGAAACACCATATATTTT
CSVEGGGNTIYF
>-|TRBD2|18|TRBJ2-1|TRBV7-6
TGTGCCAGCAGCTTCGGACTAGCGGGGGGGCCGTCCTACAATGAGCAGTTCTTC
CASSFGLAGGPSYNEQFF
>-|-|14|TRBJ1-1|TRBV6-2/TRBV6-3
TGTGCCAGCAGCTCACAGGGTGGGGTCACTGAAGCTTTCTTT
CASSSQGGVTEAFF
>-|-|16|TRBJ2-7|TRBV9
TGTGCCAGCAGCGTACCTCGAAGAGGGGACAACTACGAGCAGTACTTC
CASSVPRRGDNYEQYF
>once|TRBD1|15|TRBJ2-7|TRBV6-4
TGTGCCAGCAGTCCTAATCGACAGGGATCCTACGAGCAGTACTTC
CASSPNRQGSYEQYF
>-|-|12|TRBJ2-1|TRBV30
TGTGCCGGACTAGCAGGGGGCAATGAGCAGTTCTTC
CAGLAGGNEQFF
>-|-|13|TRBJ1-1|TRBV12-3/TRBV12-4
TGTGCCAGCAGTCCTACAGGGTACATTGAAGCTTTCTTT
CASSPTGYIEAFF
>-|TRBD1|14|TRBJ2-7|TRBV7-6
TGTGCCAGCAGCTTAGAGGGACAGGGGTACGAGCAGTACTTC
CASSLEGQGYEQYF
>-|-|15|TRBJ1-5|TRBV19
TGTGCCAGTAGTACCGGACAAAACCACAATCAGCCCCAGCATTTT
CASSTGQNHNQPQHF
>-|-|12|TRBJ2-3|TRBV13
TGTGCCAGCAGCCCTCGCACAGATACGCAGTATTTT
CASSPRTDTQYF
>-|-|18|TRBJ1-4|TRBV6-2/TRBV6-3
TGTGCCAGCAGTTACTCGTTGACAAGGCGCGCTGTTAATGAAAAACTGTTTTTT
CASSYSLTRRAVNEKLFF
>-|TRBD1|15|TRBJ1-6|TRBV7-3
TGTGCCAGCAGCCCCACAGGGGGCACAGATTCACCCCTCCACTTT
CASSPTGGTDSPLHF
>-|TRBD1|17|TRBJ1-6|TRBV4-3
TGCGCCAGCAGCCAAGCCAAAAGGGACAGGGGACCTTCACCCCTCCACTTT
CASSQAKRDRGPSPLHF
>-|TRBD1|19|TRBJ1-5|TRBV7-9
TGTGCCAGCAGCTCAGAGGCCGGGACAGGGGTTTTGGGCAATCAGCCCCAGCATTTT
CASSSEAGTGVLGNQPQHF
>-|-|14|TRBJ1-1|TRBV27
TGTGCCAGCAGGGCAGCAGGGATGAACACTGAAGCTTTCTTT
CASRAAGMNTEAFF
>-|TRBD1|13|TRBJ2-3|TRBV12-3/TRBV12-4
TGTGCCAGCAGTAGGGGACAGTCAGATACGCAGTATTTT
CASSRGQSDTQYF
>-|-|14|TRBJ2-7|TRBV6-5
TGTGCCAGCAGATTAATCACAGGGACCTACGAGCAGTACTTC
CASRLITGTYEQYF
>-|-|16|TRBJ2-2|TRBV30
TGTGCCTGGACGGGACAAATGAGGACGAACACCGGGGAGCTGTTTTTT
CAWTGQMRTNTGELFF
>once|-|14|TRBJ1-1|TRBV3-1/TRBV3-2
TGTGCCAGCAGCCAAGGGAGGAGTCACACTGAAGCTTTCTTT
CASSQGRSHTEAFF
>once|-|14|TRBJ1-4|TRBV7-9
TGTGCCAGCAGCACAGGACAGAGTAATGAAAAACTGTTTTTT
CASSTGQSNEKLFF
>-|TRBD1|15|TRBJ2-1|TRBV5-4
TGTGCCAGCAGCTTGGGGGCGGGACAGGCAAATGAGCAGTTCTTC
CASSLGAGQANEQFF
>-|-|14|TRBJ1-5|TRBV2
TGTGCCAGCAGTCCCCAGGGCGCCGGCCAGCCCCAGCATTTT
CASSPQGAGQPQHF
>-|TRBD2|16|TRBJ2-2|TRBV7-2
TGTGCCAGCAGCTCCATAGCGGGGTCGAACACCGGGGAGCTGTTTTTT
CASSSIAGSNTGELFF
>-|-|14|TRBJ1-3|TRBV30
TGTGCCTGGAGTGTACCAGGGTCTGGAAACACCATATATTTT
CAWSVPGSGNTIYF
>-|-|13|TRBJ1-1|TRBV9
TGTGCCAGCAGCGGGACAGTGAACACTGAAGCTTTCTTT
CASSGTVNTEAFF
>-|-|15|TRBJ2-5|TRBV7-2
TGTGCCAGCAGCGCCTACCAGGGATTACAAGAGACCCAGTACTTC
CASSAYQGLQETQYF
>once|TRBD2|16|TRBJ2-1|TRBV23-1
TGCGCCAGCAGTCAATCCCCTAGCGGGGAGTACAATGAGCAGTTCTTC
CASSQSPSGEYNEQFF
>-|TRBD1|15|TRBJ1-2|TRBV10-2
TGCGCCAGCAGTGACCCCGGACAGGGACGAGTTGGCTACACCTTC
CASSDPGQGRVGYTF
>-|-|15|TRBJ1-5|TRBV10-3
TGTGCCATCAGTGAACAGGTCGGTAGCAATCAGCCCCAGCATTTT
CAISEQVGSNQPQHF
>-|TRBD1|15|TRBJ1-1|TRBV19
TGTGCCAGTAGTCTGATCCCGACAGGGGGCGGTGAAGCTTTCTTT
CASSLIPTGGGEAFF
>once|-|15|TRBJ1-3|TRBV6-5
TGTGCCAGCAGTAAGGGGCAGGGCTATGGAAACACCATATATTTT
CASSKGQGYGNTIYF